The 18 T cell receptor beta chains below were found in one sample sequenced in a study of cytomegalovirus exposure and HLA in healthy donors (dated 2017 in TCRdb). Library prep was done by the immunoSEQ multiplex PCR assay. This immuneACCESS table, as held by TCRdb, lists in-frame sequences with V and J called but not all clones. Of the missing ones, under half trace to an unresolved V gene in checked studies; the others have no known cause. The sample profile shows 220,000 or so clones; around 90% of them were found once. The ten largest account for 2% to 2.5% of the sample. What was sequenced was PBMCs. The receptors shown here come from a young woman in good health and CMV-seropositive.

The V gene is TRBV6-1, the J gene TRBJ2-1, with 10 bases that match TRBD1. V trimming: 6 bases; J trimming: 8 bases; junction bases outside the gene matches: 7. Germline V gene lookup returns CDR1 MNHNS and CDR2 SASEGT. The length of the CDR3 is 14 residues. DNA for the CDR3: TGTGCCAGCAGCTCCAGACAGGGGGCGGATGAGCAGTTCTTC. Its translation: CASSSRQGADEQFF.

This rearrangement joins TRBV9 to TRBJ1-4; maybe TRBD1 (5 bases). Deletions cut 0 bases from V and 10 bases from J, with 7 bases between. The CDR3 is 12 amino acids. Germline V gene lookup returns CDR1 SGDLS and CDR2 YYNGEE. Here the CDR3 DNA reads TGTGCCAGCAGCGTAGGGGGCGGAAAACTGTTTTTT. This gives the protein CASSVGGGKLFF.

The chain uses TRBV2 and TRBJ1-1, with D possibly matching TRBD1 (5 bases). This CDR3 has 12 residues. Deletions cut 8 bases from V and 6 bases from J, with 13 bases between. Germline values: CDR1 SNHLY, CDR2 FYNNEI. CDR3 nucleotides: TGTGCCAGCGCCGAGCAGGGCCCTGAAGCTTTCTTT. Translated, it gives CASAEQGPEAFF. The full variable domain, rest sourced from reference TRBV2 and TRBJ1-1, is EPEVTQTPSHQVTQMGQEVILRCVPISNHLYFYWYRQILGQKVEFLVSFYNNEISEKSEIFDDQFSVERPDGSNFTLKIRSTKLEDSAMYFCASAEQGPEAFFGQGTRLTVV.

A few counts support this clone. V usage is TRBV10-2 and J usage is TRBJ2-7, with a weak D call TRBD1 (5 bases). Per the germline V gene, CDR1 is WSHSY and CDR2 is SAAADI. The CDR3 extends over 13 amino acids. Trimming removed 4 bases from V and 1 base from J, with 8 bases in between. CDR3 DNA: TGCGCCAGCAGTGCCAGGGCTTCCTACGAGCAGTACTTC. It codes for CASSARASYEQYF.

The chain has TRBV14 and TRBJ2-1, with D possibly TRBD2 on 5 matching bases. This CDR3 region has 14 residues. Germline-derived CDR1 and CDR2 are SGHDN and FVKESK. The V end was cut by 8 bases, the J end by 2 bases, with 13 bases between. CDR3 sequence (DNA): TGTGCCAGCTCAGGCGGGCAAGCCTACAATGAGCAGTTCTTC. As protein: CASSGGQAYNEQFF.

For this clone: The sample contains more than one DNA sequence encoding this CDR3. The chain couples TRBV28 to TRBJ1-2; no clear D gene. V was clipped by 3 bases and J by 4 bases, with 6 bases between them. The CDR3 contains 12 residues. Per the germline V gene, CDR1 is MDHEN and CDR2 is SYDVKM. The CDR3 here is CASSLGSYGYTF. The CDR3 nucleotides read TGTGCCAGCAGTTTGGGCAGCTATGGCTACACCTTC.

The chain uses TRBV28 and TRBJ2-3; D gene uncertain. Germline CDR1 MDHEN, CDR2 SYDVKM. V dropped 7 bases and J dropped 2 bases, with 16 bases sitting between them. This CDR3 is built from 15 residues. This chain's CDR3 is CASNSVKANTDTQYF. For the CDR3, the DNA is TGTGCCAGCAATTCCGTCAAAGCGAACACAGATACGCAGTATTTT. The full variable domain, its missing parts supplied by reference TRBV28 and TRBJ2-3, is DVKVTQSSRYLVKRTGEKVFLECVQDMDHENMFWYRQDPGLGLRLIYFSYDVKMKEKGDIPEGYSVSREKKERFSLILESASTNQTSMYLCASNSVKANTDTQYFGPGTRLTVL.

This chain links TRBV15 with TRBJ1-2; D is unclear. The CDR3 is 18 residues long. Trimming removed 2 bases from V and 4 bases from J, with 23 bases in between. The germline V gene encodes CDR1 LNHNV and CDR2 YYDKDF (reference sequence). CDR3 protein: CATSRTREEELNLYGYTF. The DNA of the CDR3 is TGTGCCACCAGCAGAACTCGTGAAGAGGAACTGAACCTCTATGGCTACACCTTC.

J is TRBJ1-1 and V is TRBV18; D is undetermined. Trimming removed 3 bases from V and 0 bases from J, with 11 bases in between. Germline-derived CDR1 and CDR2 are KGHSH and LQKENI. The CDR3 consists of 15 residues. Written as DNA, the CDR3 is TGTGCCAGCTCACCGCCTATCGGGGTGAACACTGAAGCTTTCTTT. The encoded protein is CASSPPIGVNTEAFF.

The chain combines TRBV15 with TRBJ2-3, with 10 bases fitting TRBD2. With 3 bases clipped from V and 3 bases from J, the junction kept 12 bases outside the gene matches. This CDR3 region has 18 residues. Germline lookup yields CDR1 LNHNV and CDR2 YYDKDF (reference sequence). CDR3 bases: TGTGCCACCAGCAGGGAAAAGGTTACTAGCGGGATGACAGATACGCAGTATTTT. It encodes CATSREKVTSGMTDTQYF.

V usage is TRBV28 and J usage is TRBJ2-7; unclear D gene. The V gene lost 4 bases and the J gene lost 0 bases, with 31 bases spanning the gap. Per the germline V gene, CDR1 is MDHEN and CDR2 is SYDVKM. The length of the CDR3 is 21 residues. This CDR3 is CASSSPLFVVSRLTSSYEQYF. DNA of the CDR3: TGTGCCAGCAGTTCCCCACTCTTCGTAGTGAGTCGACTTACCAGCTCCTACGAGCAGTACTTC.

This chain connects TRBV28 to TRBJ2-5; 7 bases line up with TRBD2. The CDR3 length is 14 residues. Looked up from germline, CDR1 is MDHEN and CDR2 is SYDVKM. Trimming took 3 bases from V and 4 from J; bases not matched to a gene: 5. CDR3 region: CASSLGGDGETQYF. DNA for the CDR3: TGTGCCAGCAGTTTGGGAGGGGACGGAGAGACCCAGTACTTC.

The gene calls are TRBV5-1 and TRBJ2-1; possible D gene TRBD1, 5 bases. Germline CDR1 is SGHRS and CDR2 is YFSETQ. The length of the CDR3 is 16 residues. V lost 0 bases and J lost 0, with 10 bases in between. The CDR3 DNA follows: TGCGCCAGCAGCTTGGCACAGGCCAGCTCCTACAATGAGCAGTTCTTC. Translation: CASSLAQASSYNEQFF.

The CDR3 reads CASSLPPGVGWANTEAFF. The CDR3 DNA reads as TGTGCCAGTAGTCTTCCTCCGGGGGTAGGTTGGGCGAACACTGAAGCTTTCTTT. This chain uses TRBV19 with TRBJ1-1; a possible D gene is TRBD1 (5 bases). V lost 5 bases to trimming and J lost 1 base, with 23 bases between them. Looked up from germline, CDR1 is LNHDA and CDR2 is SQIVND (reference sequence). The CDR3 contains 18 residues.

This sequence joins TRBV5-1 and TRBJ2-7; perhaps TRBD1 as D (7 bases). Deletions cut 0 bases from V and 6 bases from J, with 13 bases between. The CDR3 covers 14 residues. Germline V gene sequence: CDR1 SGHRS, CDR2 YFSETQ. CDR3 DNA sequence: TGCGCCAGCAGCTTGGAGGGGGCGGAGGGCGAGCAGTACTTC. The encoded protein is CASSLEGAEGEQYF.

The rearrangement joins TRBV25-1 to TRBJ2-2, with 7 nucleotides matching TRBD2. In germline, CDR1 is MGHDK, CDR2 SYGVNS. With 3 bases clipped from V and 2 bases from J, the junction kept 12 bases outside the gene matches. The CDR3 runs to 18 residues. This CDR3 reads CASSDSREASGNTGELFF. CDR3 coding DNA: TGTGCCAGCAGTGACAGCCGGGAGGCTAGCGGTAACACCGGGGAGCTGTTTTTT.

This clone was recorded only once. The chain has TRBV6-1 and TRBJ2-1; 16 bases agree with TRBD2. There are 17 residues in the CDR3. Germline loops: CDR1 MNHNS, CDR2 SASEGT. Trimming cost V 4 bases and J 3 bases; bases outside gene matches: 3. The CDR3 DNA reads TGTGCCAGCAGTGGCGGGACTAGCGGGAGGGTCTACAATGAGCAGTTCTTC. The encoded protein is CASSGGTSGRVYNEQFF.

This rearrangement joins TRBV30 to TRBJ2-7; 11 bases line up with TRBD1. Germline V gene lookup returns CDR1 GTSNPN and CDR2 SVGIG (reference sequence). The CDR3 is 14 amino acids. J was trimmed by 6 bases and V by 4 bases; bases with no gene match: 8. The CDR3 DNA is TGTGCCTGGACTACGGGACAGGGGGTTTCCGAGCAGTACTTC. Its translation: CAWTTGQGVSEQYF.